Presented here are 4 T cell receptor beta chains from one specimen sequenced in a study of cytomegalovirus exposure and HLA in healthy donors. PCR used 60 Vbeta primers and 13 Jbeta primers. The protocol was immunoSEQ multiplex PCR, while the TCRdb copy is restricted to in-frame clones and leaves out a portion. The sample carries roughly 190,000 clones, around 81% recorded once. Material for sequencing was PBMCs. The receptors were sampled from a man younger than 30 in good health and CMV-seronegative.

In DNA, the CDR3 is TGTGCCAGCAGCGTTCTCCCCACAGATACGCAGTATTTT. Translation gives CASSVLPTDTQYF. The chain links TRBV7-3 to TRBJ2-3; the D is unclear. Trimming removed 5 bases from V and 2 bases from J, with 8 bases in between. The CDR3 is 13 amino acids. CDR1 SGHTA and CDR2 FQGTGA come from the germline V gene.

V is TRBV19 and J is TRBJ2-1; D is unclear. From germline, CDR1 is LNHDA and CDR2 SQIVND (reference sequence). V lost 1 base and J 6 bases, leaving 7 bases between the germline ends. This CDR3 is built from 13 residues. Here the CDR3 DNA reads TGTGCCAGTAGTATAGTACCAGTCAATGAGCAGTTCTTC. As protein: CASSIVPVNEQFF.

This rearrangement joins TRBV6-1 to TRBJ1-1; TRBD1 is a possible D gene (6 bases). The CDR3 runs 15 residues. Trimming took 2 bases from V and 5 from J, leaving 15 bases between them. Germline V gene lookup returns CDR1 MNHNS and CDR2 SASEGT. The CDR3 DNA reads TGTGCCAGCAGTGAAACAGGACAGAGTCGGACTGAAGCTTTCTTT. Protein: CASSETGQSRTEAFF.

The CDR3 sequence is CASSAPRGRSYYEQYF. Written as DNA, the CDR3 is TGTGCCAGCAGTGCCCCTCGGGGGAGGTCGTATTACGAGCAGTACTTC. The chain uses TRBV6-1 and TRBJ2-7; perhaps TRBD2 as D (6 bases). CDR1 is MNHNS, CDR2 SASEGT, per germline. The CDR3 runs 16 residues. V lost 4 bases to trimming and J lost 4 bases, with 20 bases between them.